These T cell receptor beta chains were read from a single sample in a study of T-cell memory formation after mild COVID-19. MiXCR, run by TCRdb on the 5' RACE reads, gives a single entry per CDR3 protein. Of fewer than 500,000 distinct CDR3 sequences listed, approximately 23% were seen once; the top ten hold approximately 12%. Sequenced input: PBMCs or a T cell subset sorted from them (not recorded which). The source of these receptors is an adult woman who had mild COVID-19 (a few samples of this study predate the infection). Cell type and time point are not known. Each CDR3 is given with its conserved first and last residue. The D gene is left open where the match is weak. A row's size may be missing; if present it is once, few, many or a size class.

.	TRBJ1-5	.	TRBV7-9	CASSRLQRNQPQHF	TGTGCCAGCAGCAGATTACAGCGCAATCAGCCCCAGCATTTT
few	TRBJ2-3	TRBD2	TRBV5-1	CASSLDLAGPTDTQYF	TGCGCCAGCAGCTTGGACCTAGCGGGGCCCACAGATACGCAGTATTTT
few	TRBJ2-1	.	TRBV7-7	CASSLAYSGEQFF	TGTGCTAGCAGCTTAGCCTATAGCGGAGAGCAGTTCTTC
many	TRBJ2-7	TRBD1	TRBV12-3/TRBV12-4	CASSSDRGPYEQYF	TGCGCCAGCAGCTCGGACAGGGGGCCCTACGAGCAGTACTTC
.	TRBJ1-1	TRBD1	TRBV19	CASSPGQGQSVPEAFF	TGTGCCAGTAGTCCGGGACAGGGGCAGTCTGTCCCTGAAGCTTTCTTT
few	TRBJ1-1	TRBD1	TRBV12-3/TRBV12-4	CASSLAGTGATEAFF	TGTGCCAGCAGTTTAGCAGGGACAGGGGCCACTGAAGCTTTCTTT
.	TRBJ2-6	.	TRBV20-1	CSAREAGANVLTF	TGCAGTGCAAGGGAGGCTGGGGCCAACGTCCTGACTTTC
.	TRBJ2-3	TRBD2	TRBV7-2	CASSLSGGNTDTQYF	TGTGCCAGCAGCCTTAGCGGGGGGAACACAGATACGCAGTATTTT
few	TRBJ2-7	TRBD2	TRBV4-1	CASSGQKSGAGSYEQYF	TGCGCCAGCAGTGGCCAAAAAAGCGGGGCGGGCTCCTACGAGCAGTACTTC
.	TRBJ2-3	.	TRBV21-1	CASSKRTQERGTDTQYF	TGTGCCAGCAGCAAAAGGACTCAGGAGAGGGGCACAGATACGCAGTATTTT
many	TRBJ2-3	.	TRBV7-9	CASSSTSQPTDTQYF	TGTGCCAGCAGCTCGACCAGCCAACCCACAGATACGCAGTATTTT
few	TRBJ2-3	TRBD2	TRBV18	CASSPGLAREDTQYF	TGTGCCAGCTCACCAGGACTAGCGAGGGAAGATACGCAGTATTTT
.	TRBJ2-7	.	TRBV7-9	CASTARAYEQYF	TGTGCCAGCACCGCCCGGGCCTACGAGCAGTACTTC
few	TRBJ2-7	.	TRBV4-1	CASSQMLTVTYEQYF	TGCGCCAGCAGCCAAATGTTGACAGTTACCTACGAGCAGTACTTC
few	TRBJ2-1	.	TRBV6-2/TRBV6-3	CASSDLVAQNRGSSYNEQFF	TGTGCCAGCAGTGACCTTGTCGCTCAGAATCGGGGGAGCTCCTACAATGAGCAGTTCTTC
few	TRBJ2-5	TRBD2	TRBV20-1	CSFPSGFQETQYF	TGCAGTTTTCCTAGCGGATTCCAAGAGACCCAGTACTTC
.	TRBJ2-5	TRBD1	TRBV24-1	CATSDPTGMETQYF	TGTGCCACCAGTGATCCGACAGGGATGGAGACCCAGTACTTC
few	TRBJ1-1	.	TRBV6-6	CASSYSQETEAFF	TGTGCCAGCAGTTACTCGCAGGAAACTGAAGCTTTCTTT
few	TRBJ2-3	.	TRBV6-2/TRBV6-3	CASRETRPDTQYF	TGTGCCAGCAGGGAGACTAGGCCAGATACGCAGTATTTT
.	TRBJ2-7	.	TRBV10-3	CAISDNSLSYEQYF	TGTGCCATCAGTGATAATAGCCTCTCCTACGAGCAGTACTTC
few	TRBJ2-7	.	TRBV12-3/TRBV12-4	CASSLGWRGEQYF	TGTGCCAGCAGTTTAGGATGGAGGGGCGAGCAGTACTTC
.	TRBJ1-5	.	TRBV27	CASSLYSGLNNQPQHF	TGTGCCAGCAGTTTATATTCGGGGTTAAACAATCAGCCCCAGCATTTT
few	TRBJ2-1	.	TRBV7-6	CASSPSWGDLYNEQFF	TGTGCCAGCAGCCCCAGTTGGGGGGACCTATACAATGAGCAGTTCTTC
few	TRBJ2-1	TRBD2	TRBV14	CASSPSGSGEQFF	TGTGCCAGCAGCCCATCCGGTAGCGGGGAGCAGTTCTTC
few	TRBJ2-2	TRBD2	TRBV7-3	CASSLRGGTTGELFF	TGTGCCAGCAGCTTACGGGGGGGAACCACCGGGGAGCTGTTTTTT
few	TRBJ1-1	.	TRBV5-1	CASSFTALANTEAFF	TGCGCCAGCAGCTTCACAGCGCTAGCGAACACTGAAGCTTTCTTT
.	TRBJ2-5	.	TRBV6-5	CASSYSWPKETQYF	TGTGCCAGCAGTTACTCCTGGCCCAAAGAGACCCAGTACTTC
.	TRBJ1-1	.	TRBV10-3	CAISEIRENTEAFF	TGTGCCATCAGTGAAATAAGGGAGAACACTGAAGCTTTCTTT
few	TRBJ1-1	.	TRBV15	CATSLRRRTDNTEAFF	TGTGCCACCAGCTTAAGGCGGAGGACAGATAACACTGAAGCTTTCTTT
few	TRBJ1-1	.	TRBV12-3/TRBV12-4	CASTLGGQAFF	TGTGCCAGCACCTTGGGGGGGCAAGCTTTCTTT
few	TRBJ2-5	TRBD2	TRBV6-5	CASTRLAGLQETQYF	TGTGCCAGCACCAGACTAGCGGGGCTTCAAGAGACCCAGTACTTC
.	TRBJ1-2	.	TRBV5-4	CASSLYQGHNYGYTF	TGTGCCAGCAGCTTGTACCAGGGGCATAACTATGGCTACACCTTC
.	TRBJ2-2	.	TRBV20-1	CSASSAGTGELFF	TGCAGTGCTAGTAGTGCTGGGACCGGGGAGCTGTTTTTT
few	TRBJ2-3	.	TRBV4-3	CASSLSAQRWDTQYF	TGCGCCAGCAGCTTGTCGGCTCAGAGGTGGGATACGCAGTATTTT
few	TRBJ2-1	.	TRBV29-1	CSVASSVLYNEQFF	TGCAGCGTTGCGTCTAGCGTCCTCTACAATGAGCAGTTCTTC
few	TRBJ2-7	TRBD1	TRBV4-1	CASSQDRTGRIEQYF	TGCGCCAGCAGCCAAGATCGGACAGGGAGGATCGAGCAGTACTTC
few	TRBJ1-4	.	TRBV7-2	CASSLGYQGPNEKLFF	TGTGCCAGCAGCTTAGGGTATCAGGGTCCGAATGAAAAACTGTTTTTT
.	TRBJ2-1	.	TRBV7-2	CASSFSSSYNEQFF	TGTGCCAGCAGCTTTAGCAGTTCCTACAATGAGCAGTTCTTC
few	TRBJ2-5	TRBD1	TRBV6-5	CASTGGEETQYF	TGTGCCAGCACAGGGGGCGAAGAGACCCAGTACTTC
.	TRBJ2-2	.	TRBV5-1	CASSPGRTPTGELFF	TGCGCCAGCAGCCCCGGCAGGACCCCCACCGGGGAGCTGTTTTTT
few	TRBJ2-3	TRBD2	TRBV4-3	CASSQGSGTSTDTQYF	TGCGCCAGCAGCCAGGGTAGCGGGACTAGCACAGATACGCAGTATTTT
.	TRBJ1-5	.	TRBV27	CASRRRGGNVNQPQHF	TGTGCCAGCAGGAGGCGGGGGGGCAATGTCAATCAGCCCCAGCATTTT
many	TRBJ2-3	.	TRBV24-1	CATSDSGVRTDTQYF	TGTGCCACCAGTGATTCGGGGGTTAGGACAGATACGCAGTATTTT
.	TRBJ2-7	.	TRBV28	CASSPNSDEQYF	TGTGCCAGCAGTCCCAACAGCGACGAGCAGTACTTC
.	TRBJ1-1	TRBD1	TRBV5-1	CASSLVAGGAFTEAFF	TGCGCCAGCAGCTTGGTCGCAGGGGGCGCTTTCACTGAAGCTTTCTTT
.	TRBJ1-5	.	TRBV5-1	CASSLEGGRGKPQHF	TGCGCCAGCAGCTTGGAGGGGGGAAGGGGCAAGCCCCAGCATTTT
many	TRBJ2-7	.	TRBV18	CASSPRAGIDSYEQYF	TGTGCCAGCTCACCACGGGCGGGAATCGACTCCTACGAGCAGTACTTC
few	TRBJ2-7	.	TRBV6-6	CASRGAGVHEQYF	TGTGCCAGCAGGGGGGCGGGAGTGCACGAGCAGTACTTC
.	TRBJ1-1	.	TRBV12-3/TRBV12-4	CASTSGGNEAFF	TGTGCCAGCACTTCGGGGGGTAATGAAGCTTTCTTT
.	TRBJ1-5	TRBD1	TRBV12-3/TRBV12-4	CASSLDRAGQPQHF	TGTGCCAGCAGTTTGGACAGGGCCGGTCAGCCCCAGCATTTT
.	TRBJ1-6	.	TRBV30	CAVAHMDLNSPLHF	TGTGCCGTGGCCCACATGGACCTTAATTCACCCCTCCACTTT
few	TRBJ2-7	TRBD1	TRBV6-5	CASRVSSDRGLVEQYF	TGTGCCAGCAGAGTGTCCTCCGACAGGGGCCTGGTCGAGCAGTACTTC
.	TRBJ2-5	TRBD2	TRBV20-1	CSARGVGGSRETQYF	TGCAGTGCTAGGGGTGTCGGGGGGTCCCGGGAGACCCAGTACTTC